The 27 T cell receptor beta chains below come from one sample, sequenced in a study of type 1 regulatory T cells (dated by TCRdb to the early 2020s). General findings and caveats noted by the study authors: A more restricted TCR repertoire was observed in Tr1 cells than in non-Tr1 cells, and this restriction was interpreted in the study as alloantigen-induced clonal expansion.

The instrument was an Illumina MiSeq. TCRdb cleaned the public reads at Q25 with fastp, built clones with MiXCR and kept in-frame beta chains. Under each unique CDR3 protein, matching rows form one entry showing the most common genes and DNA. Recorded for this sample are under 75,000 distinct CDR3 sequences; more than 20% of them occurred a single time. The ten most abundant clones make up under 8.5% of the sample. These receptors' targets are unknown. Sequencing used cultured type 1 regulatory T (Tr1) cells, either the whole culture or a sorted fraction (not recorded which). The cell subset or site label, as the study defines it: type 1 regulatory T cells sorted from the T-allo10 product. Every receptor here comes from a human donor in good health.

This clonotype was counted a few times. The genes are TRBV28 and TRBJ2-7; 14 nucleotides align to TRBD2. Germline V gives CDR1 MDHEN, CDR2 SYDVKM. V lost 7 bases, J lost 4 bases, and 9 bases stayed unmatched. The CDR3 sequence is 16 residues long. The CDR3 coding sequence is TGTGCCAGCAATAGGCCCGGGACTAGCGGGAGATACGAGCAGTACTTC. It encodes CASNRPGTSGRYEQYF. Using reference TRBV28 and TRBJ2-7 for the parts outside the CDR3, the full variable domain is DVKVTQSSRYLVKRTGEKVFLECVQDMDHENMFWYRQDPGLGLRLIYFSYDVKMKEKGDIPEGYSVSREKKERFSLILESASTNQTSMYLCASNRPGTSGRYEQYFGPGTRLTVT.

The rearrangement links TRBV20-1 to TRBJ2-6; TRBD2 agrees at 12 bases. Germline trimming cut 0 bases from V and 12 bases from J; bases unmatched to any gene: 6. Germline CDR1 DFQATT, CDR2 SNEGSKA (reference sequence). This CDR3 has 15 residues. CDR3 DNA: TGCAGTGCTAGAGAGAGGACTAGCGGGGCACCCGTCCTGACTTTC. It encodes CSARERTSGAPVLTF.

This clonotype was recorded many times. This sequence joins TRBV29-1 and TRBJ1-4; weak D call: TRBD1 (5 bases). Germline V gives CDR1 SQVTM, CDR2 ANQGSEA. This CDR3 has 12 residues. Trimming stripped 1 base from V and 8 bases from J, with 8 bases between. CDR3 amino acids: CSVEGGAEKLFF. For the CDR3, the DNA is TGCAGCGTTGAAGGAGGGGCGGAAAAACTGTTTTTT.

This clonotype has at least ten counts. J is TRBJ1-1 and V is TRBV6-5; 7 nucleotides line up with TRBD1. The CDR3 is 11 residues long. V lost 5 bases and J lost 8; bases outside the gene matches: 2. Germline values: CDR1 MNHEY, CDR2 SVGAGI. DNA of the CDR3: TGTGCCAGCAGTCAGGGGGGAGAAGCTTTCTTT. It encodes CASSQGGEAFF.

The rearrangement links TRBV19 to TRBJ2-2; TRBD1 matches at 7 bases. The CDR3 extends over 15 amino acids. The trim removed 6 bases at V and 8 bases at J, leaving 12 bases unmatched. CDR1 and CDR2 (germline): LNHDA, SQIVND (reference sequence). CDR3 sequence (DNA): TGTGCCAGTAGGAAAGGGGGCAGCCCGCGGGGGGAGCTGTTTTTT. Its translation is CASRKGGSPRGELFF. Using reference TRBV19 and TRBJ2-2 for the parts outside the CDR3, the full variable domain is DGGITQSPKYLFRKEGQNVTLSCEQNLNHDAMYWYRQDPGQGLRLIYYSQIVNDFQKGDIAEGYSVSREKKESFPLTVTSAQKNPTAFYLCASRKGGSPRGELFFGEGSRLTVL.

The sample holds a few counts of this clonotype. The rearrangement joins TRBV7-2 to TRBJ1-2; D gene uncertain. The V gene's germline CDR1 is SGHTA and CDR2 FQGNSA. V was clipped by 2 bases and J by 7 bases, with 11 bases between them. The CDR3 consists of 13 residues. CDR3 sequence reads: CASSLSRVVGYTF. The CDR3 coding sequence is TGTGCCAGCAGCTTATCTAGAGTGGTTGGCTACACCTTC.

This rearrangement joins TRBV12-3 or TRBV12-4 to TRBJ2-2; D is perhaps TRBD2 (6 bases). V was shortened by 8 bases and J by 0 bases, with 10 bases between the two germline ends. CDR3 length: 14 amino acids. For the CDR3, the DNA is TGTGCCAGCCTCCGACTAGCGAACACCGGGGAGCTGTTTTTT. Translation: CASLRLANTGELFF.

This clonotype is medium-sized within its sample. This sequence joins TRBV5-1 and TRBJ2-4; D is ambiguous. Between the trimmed V and J ends, which lost 0 bases and 6 bases, there was a span of 13 bases. Germline loops: CDR1 SGHRS, CDR2 YFSETQ. The CDR3 consists of 15 residues. In DNA, the CDR3 is TGCGCCAGCAGCTTGGGCGGACCTAGATCAAACATTCAGTACTTC. Amino acid sequence: CASSLGGPRSNIQYF.

This clonotype is categorized as medium-sized. V and J are TRBV5-1 and TRBJ2-1; 11 bases are a match to TRBD2. The germline V gene encodes CDR1 SGHRS and CDR2 YFSETQ. The CDR3 contains 16 residues. The V and J ends lost 1 base and 3 bases, in that order; junction bases with no gene match: 3. The CDR3 region has the DNA TGCGCCAGCAGCTTGTGGGGGACTAGCGGCTACAATGAGCAGTTCTTC. Residues: CASSLWGTSGYNEQFF. Complete variable domain (other parts from reference TRBV5-1 and TRBJ2-1): KAGVTQTPRYLIKTRGQQVTLSCSPISGHRSVSWYQQTPGQGLQFLFEYFSETQRNKGNFPGRFSGRQFSNSRSEMNVSTLELGDSALYLCASSLWGTSGYNEQFFGPGTRLTVL.

This clonotype was found a few times. The V and J genes are TRBV28 and TRBJ2-1; 12 nucleotides line up with TRBD2. Germline V gene lookup returns CDR1 MDHEN and CDR2 SYDVKM. The CDR3 sequence is 15 residues long. With V trimmed by 6 bases and J by 4 bases, 4 bases remained unmatched. The CDR3 protein is CASRTSGRSYNEQFF. CDR3 DNA sequence: TGTGCCAGCAGAACTAGCGGGAGGTCGTACAATGAGCAGTTCTTC.

This clonotype was seen many times. Here the CDR3 DNA reads TGCGCCAGCAGTCAACAACAGGGGACCGCTTTCTTT. Translating it yields CASSQQQGTAFF. The chain joins TRBV5-1 to TRBJ1-1, with 7 nucleotides matching TRBD1. This CDR3 is built from 12 residues. The J segment lost 11 bases and the V segment lost 5 bases, leaving 9 bases of the junction unmatched. From germline, CDR1 is SGHRS and CDR2 YFSETQ.

The rearrangement joins TRBV2 to TRBJ1-6, with TRBD1 as a possible D gene (6 bases). Germline V gene lookup returns CDR1 SNHLY and CDR2 FYNNEI. With 5 bases removed from V and 5 bases from J, the gap between germline ends came to 13 bases. The length of the CDR3 is 15 residues. The CDR3 DNA reads as TGTGCCAGCAGTCCACAGGGTCGCCATAATTCACCCCTCCACTTT. This gives the protein CASSPQGRHNSPLHF.

The chain links TRBV12-3 or TRBV12-4 to TRBJ1-5; tentative D call: TRBD1 (5 bases). V lost 4 bases, J lost 0 bases, and 10 bases lay in between. This CDR3 comprises 15 residues. CDR3 sequence: CASSYGGFSNQPQHF. CDR3 coding DNA: TGTGCCAGCAGTTACGGGGGATTTAGCAATCAGCCCCAGCATTTT.

This clonotype was found a few times. J is TRBJ1-2 and V is TRBV28; perhaps TRBD1 as D (5 bases). This CDR3 contains 12 residues. Germline V lookup: CDR1 MDHEN, CDR2 SYDVKM. With 4 bases removed from V and 4 bases from J, the gap between germline ends came to 7 bases. The CDR3 protein is CASSWDGYGYTF. Here the CDR3 DNA reads TGTGCCAGCAGTTGGGACGGCTATGGCTACACCTTC.

The CDR3, as DNA: TGCGCCAGCACCCCCGGCTACAATGAGCAGTTCTTC. Its translation: CASTPGYNEQFF. This chain uses TRBV5-1 with TRBJ2-1, with D unresolved. This CDR3 has 12 residues. Germline values: CDR1 SGHRS, CDR2 YFSETQ. V was shortened by 6 bases and J by 3 bases, with 7 bases between the two germline ends.

In its sample, this clonotype was seen many times. The genes are TRBV20-1 and TRBJ1-2, with D tentatively TRBD1 (5 bases). Germline V CDR1 and CDR2: DFQATT, SNEGSKA (reference sequence). This CDR3 is 12 amino acids long. CDR3 in amino acids: CRGGGFNYGYTF. The CDR3 bases are TGCAGGGGCGGGGGATTTAACTATGGCTACACCTTC.

By its share, this clonotype is large (0.1 to 1%). The chain couples TRBV7-8 to TRBJ2-5; D not certain. V lost 4 bases, J lost 4 bases, and 7 bases lay in between. Germline values: CDR1 SGHVS, CDR2 FQNEAQ. This CDR3 is 12 amino acids long. CDR3 region: CASSSNRETQYF. The CDR3 DNA sequence: TGTGCCAGCAGCTCGAACAGAGAGACCCAGTACTTC.

This clonotype was picked up a small number of times. One junction end does not reproduce the germline sequence, and a read error may be involved. CDR3 nucleotides: TGTGCCAGATTCTCGGAGACTAGCGGGAGGGGAGGTATATTC. Its translation: CARFSETSGRGGIF. This chain joins TRBV6-5 and TRBJ2-1; 14 nucleotides align to TRBD2. The CDR3 spans 14 residues. Germline-derived CDR1 and CDR2 are MNHEY and SVGAGI.

This clonotype is termed large. The V call is TRBV4-3, the J call TRBJ2-3, with 7 nucleotides matching TRBD2. Trimming took 2 bases from V and 6 from J; bases not matched to a gene: 11. Germline CDR1 reads LGHNA; CDR2 reads YSLEER. The CDR3 contains 16 residues. The CDR3, as DNA: TGCGCCAGCAGCCAAAATCCGGCGGGAGATATTGATACGCAGTATTTT. Translating gives CASSQNPAGDIDTQYF.

This clonotype was seen many times. The rearrangement links TRBV4-3 to TRBJ1-1; D is possibly TRBD1 (6 bases). The CDR3 sequence is 13 residues long. Trimming left V 5 bases short and J 1 base short, with 8 bases between. The germline CDR1 and CDR2 sequences are LGHNA and YSLEER. This CDR3 is CASSSGQNTEAFF. The CDR3 nucleotides read TGCGCCAGCAGCTCGGGACAGAACACTGAAGCTTTCTTT.

The rearrangement uses TRBV12-3 or TRBV12-4 and TRBJ2-7, with a weak D call TRBD2 (6 bases). CDR3 length: 12 residues. The V and J ends lost 6 bases and 11 bases respectively, with 17 bases between them. The CDR3 sequence is CASSPPVGGKYF. For the CDR3, the DNA is TGTGCCAGCAGCCCCCCAGTGGGGGGAAAGTACTTC.

This clonotype has only a few counts. This chain uses TRBV20-1 with TRBJ2-1; D gene uncertain. V dropped 3 bases and J dropped 2 bases, with 14 bases sitting between them. The CDR3 is made up of 15 amino acids. CDR1 and CDR2 (germline): DFQATT, SNEGSKA (reference sequence). The CDR3, as DNA: TGCAGTGCTAGGCGGCCTGTGAGCGCCTACAATGAGCAGTTCTTC. It is translated as CSARRPVSAYNEQFF.

This clonotype has just a few counts. V gene TRBV20-1 combines with J gene TRBJ2-1, with D possibly matching TRBD2 (5 bases). Between the trimmed V and J ends, which lost 0 bases and 7 bases, there was a span of 16 bases. The CDR3 is made up of 15 amino acids. CDR1 DFQATT and CDR2 SNEGSKA come from the germline V gene (reference sequence). This chain's CDR3 is CSARDNNGIRNEQFF. As DNA, the CDR3 is TGCAGTGCTAGAGATAACAACGGGATTAGAAATGAGCAGTTCTTC.

The chain is built from TRBV10-3 and TRBJ2-2; D remains unclear. Per germline, CDR1 ENHRY and CDR2 SYGVKD. V lost 3 bases and J 2 bases, leaving 4 bases between the germline ends. The CDR3 contains 13 residues. The CDR3 nucleotides are TGTGCCATCAGTGACTTTAACACCGGGGAGCTGTTTTTT. It yields the protein CAISDFNTGELFF.

By share, this clonotype counts as medium-sized. The chain carries TRBV15 and TRBJ2-1; no definite D call. The germline gives CDR1 LNHNV, CDR2 YYDKDF (reference sequence). Trimming removed 6 bases at V and 1 base at J, with 16 bases between. This CDR3 contains 16 residues. CDR3 DNA: TGTGCCACCAGACGAGATTTAGGGTCTTCCTACAATGAGCAGTTCTTC. It yields the protein CATRRDLGSSYNEQFF.

The chain has TRBV13 and TRBJ2-2; D is uncertain. This CDR3 spans 14 amino acids. Between the trimmed V and J ends, which lost 2 bases and 7 bases, there was a span of 11 bases. Germline V CDR1 and CDR2: PRHDT, FYEKMQ (reference sequence). The CDR3 loop reads CASSLRPRGGELFF. For the CDR3, the DNA is TGTGCCAGCAGCTTACGACCGCGCGGCGGGGAGCTGTTTTTT.

This clonotype was seen a handful of times. The chain has TRBV27 and TRBJ2-7; possibly TRBD2 for D (6 bases). Germline-derived CDR1 and CDR2 are MNHEY and SMNVEV (reference sequence). The CDR3 length is 14 residues. V was shortened by 7 bases and J by 3 bases, with 16 bases between the two germline ends. As DNA, the CDR3 is TGTGCCAGCAACCGGTATGGCGGGAACTACGAGCAGTACTTC. This encodes CASNRYGGNYEQYF.